One and the same sample provided the 27 T cell receptor beta chains below, sequenced in a study of OX40 agonist ivuxolimab in advanced cancers. Produced via immunoSEQ multiplex PCR; TCRdb's table is partial and in-frame only. The table lists approximately 58,000 clones, about four fifths of them singletons. Sequences were derived from CD4+ or CD8+ T cells sorted from blood, sampled in a trial of the OX40 agonist ivuxolimab. These receptors were obtained from an adult with an advanced solid tumor such as melanoma, head and neck, liver or kidney cancer.

The chain has TRBV5-5 and TRBJ2-7; 7 bases are shared with TRBD2. Germline CDR1 is SGHKS and CDR2 is YYEKEE (reference sequence). The V gene end was trimmed by 0 bases and the J gene end by 6 bases; junction bases not matched to a gene: 6. This CDR3 is built from 14 residues. The CDR3 sequence is CASSLVSGSVEQYF. DNA of the CDR3: TGTGCCAGCAGCTTGGTTAGCGGGTCGGTCGAGCAGTACTTC.

The rearrangement links TRBV6-1 to TRBJ1-5; perhaps TRBD1 as D (6 bases). The CDR3 has 14 amino acids. CDR1 is MNHNS and CDR2 is SASEGT in the germline V gene. Trimming shortened V by 3 bases and J by 3 bases, and 9 bases separated the two germline ends. The CDR3 DNA sequence: TGTGCCAGCAGTGACAGGGGAGTCAATCAGCCCCAGCATTTT. This encodes CASSDRGVNQPQHF.

This chain connects TRBV28 to TRBJ1-5; D is ambiguous. Germline V gene sequence: CDR1 MDHEN, CDR2 SYDVKM. CDR3 length equals 17 residues. V dropped 3 bases and J dropped 8 bases, with 23 bases sitting between them. The CDR3 region has the DNA TGTGCCAGCAGTTTGGGTTTGGAAAGTGGGGTTTTGGAGCCCCAGCATTTT. Its translation: CASSLGLESGVLEPQHF.

This sequence joins TRBV28 and TRBJ1-5; no clear D gene. This CDR3 contains 14 residues. Trimming pared 6 bases from V and 5 bases from J, leaving 14 bases between. The V gene's germline CDR1 is MDHEN and CDR2 SYDVKM. The CDR3 bases are TGTGCCAGCAGGCCCTTGGGGTTCTATCAGCCCCAGCATTTT. Its translation is CASRPLGFYQPQHF.

This chain connects TRBV6-6 to TRBJ1-5; D unresolved. CDR3 length: 13 residues. The V gene lost 5 bases and the J gene lost 4 bases, with 9 bases spanning the gap. The germline CDR1 and CDR2 sequences are MNHNY and SVGAGI (reference sequence). CDR3 bases: TGTGCCAGCAGTAATGACGGTAATCAGCCCCAGCATTTT. Translated: CASSNDGNQPQHF.

This chain links TRBV5-4 with TRBJ2-3, with TRBD2 as a possible D gene (6 bases). V lost 2 bases, J lost 2 bases, and 18 bases lay in between. The germline CDR1 and CDR2 sequences are SGHNT and YYREEE (reference sequence). The CDR3 spans 17 residues. As DNA, the CDR3 is TGTGCCAGCAGCTTAGGGAAGCGGGCTCCCAACACAGATACGCAGTATTTT. Its protein is CASSLGKRAPNTDTQYF. The entire variable domain, with the rest obtained from reference TRBV5-4 and TRBJ2-3, is as follows: ETGVTQSPTHLIKTRGQQVTLRCSSQSGHNTVSWYQQALGQGPQFIFQYYREEENGRGNFPPRFSGLQFPNYSSELNVNALELDDSALYLCASSLGKRAPNTDTQYFGPGTRLTVL.

The chain is built from TRBV19 and TRBJ1-5; 7 nucleotides line up with TRBD1. The germline gives CDR1 LNHDA, CDR2 SQIVND (reference sequence). V was pared by 6 bases and J by 6 bases, with 14 bases of the junction left unmatched. The CDR3 loop spans 16 amino acids. The CDR3 loop reads CASSPQGGDGSQPQHF. The CDR3 coding sequence is TGTGCCAGTAGCCCGCAGGGGGGCGACGGGAGTCAGCCCCAGCATTTT.

This clone came up a few times. This chain joins TRBV28 and TRBJ2-1, with 9 positions matching TRBD2. Germline trimming cut 11 bases from V and 3 bases from J; bases unmatched to any gene: 8. This CDR3 has 14 amino acids. Germline CDR1 MDHEN, CDR2 SYDVKM. CDR3 amino acids: CAAQGAGGYNEQFF. CDR3 sequence (DNA): TGTGCCGCACAAGGAGCGGGGGGCTACAATGAGCAGTTCTTC.

The chain joins TRBV18 to TRBJ1-4, with TRBD1 as a possible D gene (5 bases). CDR3 length: 16 amino acids. Trimming removed 0 bases at V and 7 bases at J, with 15 bases between. Germline V gene lookup returns CDR1 KGHSH and CDR2 LQKENI. The CDR3 sequence: CASSPPGGRRGEKLFF. CDR3 in DNA: TGTGCCAGCTCACCACCGGGGGGGAGGCGTGGTGAAAAACTGTTTTTT. The full variable domain, its missing parts supplied by reference TRBV18 and TRBJ1-4, is NAGVMQNPRHLVRRRGQEARLRCSPMKGHSHVYWYRQLPEEGLKFMVYLQKENIIDESGMPKERFSAEFPKEGPSILRIQQVVRGDSAAYFCASSPPGGRRGEKLFFGSGTQLSVL.

This clone was counted a single time. The chain carries TRBV6-5 and TRBJ1-5; D perhaps matches TRBD1 (5 bases). V was shortened by 9 bases and J by 2 bases, with 14 bases between the two germline ends. Germline CDR1 reads MNHEY; CDR2 reads SVGAGI. This CDR3 is 14 amino acids long. The CDR3 bases are TGTGCCAGTTCCAGGGAAAGGGGCAATCAGCCCCAGCATTTT. It is translated as CASSRERGNQPQHF.

The genes are TRBV5-6 and TRBJ1-1; D not resolved. V was pared by 0 bases and J by 1 base, with 4 bases between. This CDR3 has 13 amino acids. Germline values: CDR1 SGHDT, CDR2 YYEEEE. The CDR3 region is CASSLEGNTEAFF. The CDR3 coding sequence is TGTGCCAGCAGCTTGGAGGGGAACACTGAAGCTTTCTTT. Full variable domain (remainder filled in from reference TRBV5-6 and TRBJ1-1): DAGVTQSPTHLIKTRGQQVTLRCSPKSGHDTVSWYQQALGQGPQFIFQYYEEEERQRGNFPDRFSGHQFPNYSSELNVNALLLGDSALYLCASSLEGNTEAFFGQGTRLTVV.

The chain is built from TRBV2 and TRBJ2-3; a weak D match, TRBD1 (6 bases). V was cut by 5 bases and J by 3 bases, with 15 bases left in between. Germline CDR1 is SNHLY and CDR2 is FYNNEI. The CDR3 totals 15 residues. The CDR3 sequence: CASSLETGSTDTQYF. CDR3 in DNA: TGTGCCAGCAGTCTTGAGACAGGTAGTACAGATACGCAGTATTTT.

This chain joins TRBV28 and TRBJ1-3, with D uncertain. The CDR3 covers 14 residues. V dropped 3 bases and J dropped 0 bases, with 6 bases sitting between them. Per germline, CDR1 MDHEN and CDR2 SYDVKM. CDR3 coding DNA: TGTGCCAGCAGTTTGTACAGCTCTGGAAACACCATATATTTT. It codes for CASSLYSSGNTIYF.

V is TRBV5-4 and J is TRBJ2-5; 9 positions agree with TRBD1. V was pared by 4 bases and J by 6 bases, with 4 bases of the junction left unmatched. This CDR3 spans 13 amino acids. From germline, CDR1 is SGHNT and CDR2 YYREEE (reference sequence). The CDR3 sequence: CASSPGQGKTQYF. The CDR3 bases are TGTGCCAGCAGCCCCGGACAGGGGAAGACCCAGTACTTC.

The gene calls are TRBV28 and TRBJ1-1; possible D gene TRBD1, 5 bases. The CDR3 has 14 residues. V lost 5 bases to trimming and J lost 1 base, with 11 bases between them. Germline CDR1 reads MDHEN; CDR2 reads SYDVKM. The CDR3 coding sequence is TGTGCCAGCAGTGTCTTCAGGGAGAACACTGAAGCTTTCTTT. It encodes CASSVFRENTEAFF.

The rearrangement joins TRBV5-6 to TRBJ1-6, with a possible D match to TRBD1 (5 bases). V gave up 1 base and J gave up 7 bases, with 9 bases separating them. This CDR3 contains 14 residues. The germline CDR1 and CDR2 sequences are SGHDT and YYEEEE. The CDR3, as DNA: TGTGCCAGCAGCTTGCCGACAGAGAATTCACCCCTCCACTTT. It yields the protein CASSLPTENSPLHF.

The chain couples TRBV4-3 to TRBJ2-7, with D perhaps TRBD1 (6 bases). The CDR3 contains 15 residues. V lost 4 bases to trimming and J lost 5 bases, with 18 bases between them. From germline, CDR1 is LGHNA and CDR2 YSLEER. The CDR3 DNA reads TGCGCCAGCAGCCTTCGGTCAGGGGCGGGCGACGAGCAGTACTTC. This codes for CASSLRSGAGDEQYF.

The chain carries TRBV5-6 and TRBJ1-3; D is ambiguous. This CDR3 region has 13 residues. CDR1 is SGHDT, CDR2 YYEEEE, per germline. Trimming left V 3 bases short and J 2 bases short, with 6 bases between. CDR3 amino acids: CASSSGTGNTIYF. CDR3 bases: TGTGCCAGCAGCTCCGGTACTGGAAACACCATATATTTT.

This clone was counted between two and nine times. The chain combines TRBV4-1 with TRBJ2-7; 9 bases agree with TRBD1. V shed 4 bases, J shed 5 bases, and the junction held 9 bases outside the gene matches. Germline V gene data show CDR1 as MGHRA and CDR2 as YSYEKL. The CDR3 is 15 residues long. DNA for the CDR3: TGCGCCAGCAGCCTCCGGGACAGGGACAACCACGAGCAGTACTTC. Translated: CASSLRDRDNHEQYF.

This rearrangement joins TRBV18 to TRBJ1-5; TRBD1 might be the D (5 bases). Between the trimmed V and J ends, which lost 2 bases and 4 bases, there was a span of 9 bases. Looked up from germline, CDR1 is KGHSH and CDR2 is LQKENI. This CDR3 contains 14 residues. CDR3 coding DNA: TGTGCCAGCTCACCAAACGGGGCGAATCAGCCCCAGCATTTT. Its protein product is CASSPNGANQPQHF.

The chain combines TRBV20-1 with TRBJ2-1; D gene uncertain. V lost 5 bases and J 3 bases, leaving 5 bases between the germline ends. In germline, CDR1 is DFQATT, CDR2 SNEGSKA (reference sequence). This CDR3 is 11 amino acids long. The CDR3 reads CSAPIYNEQFF. In DNA form, the CDR3 reads TGCAGTGCTCCTATCTACAATGAGCAGTTCTTC.

The chain couples TRBV6-1 to TRBJ1-2; TRBD1 matches 7 bases. Germline CDR1 is MNHNS and CDR2 is SASEGT. CDR3 size: 14 residues. The V gene end was trimmed by 0 bases and the J gene end by 8 bases; junction bases not matched to a gene: 6. CDR3 amino acids: CASSEASGGFGYTF. Here the CDR3 DNA reads TGTGCCAGCAGTGAAGCGTCAGGGGGGTTCGGCTACACCTTC.

This chain joins TRBV2 and TRBJ2-4, with 9 nucleotides matching TRBD2. Germline V gives CDR1 SNHLY, CDR2 FYNNEI. V trimming: 4 bases; J trimming: 3 bases; junction bases outside the gene matches: 7. The CDR3 consists of 16 residues. The CDR3 protein is CASSAASGVVKNIQYF. The CDR3 DNA sequence: TGTGCCAGCAGTGCTGCTAGCGGGGTAGTCAAAAACATTCAGTACTTC. Based on the CDR3 plus reference TRBV2 and TRBJ2-4, the full variable domain is EPEVTQTPSHQVTQMGQEVILRCVPISNHLYFYWYRQILGQKVEFLVSFYNNEISEKSEIFDDQFSVERPDGSNFTLKIRSTKLEDSAMYFCASSAASGVVKNIQYFGAGTRLSVL.

The chain has TRBV19 and TRBJ2-5; D may be TRBD1 (6 bases). This CDR3 is built from 13 residues. The V gene lost 4 bases and the J gene lost 3 bases, with 9 bases spanning the gap. Germline values: CDR1 LNHDA, CDR2 SQIVND (reference sequence). The CDR3 coding sequence is TGTGCCAGTAGTACAAACAGGGAAGAGACCCAGTACTTC. Residues: CASSTNREETQYF.

This clone turned up a few times. The chain recombines TRBV11-2 with TRBJ2-7, with a weak D call TRBD2 (6 bases). This CDR3 has 15 residues. The ends were cut back, 6 bases at V and 0 bases at J, with 15 bases in the middle. The germline CDR1 and CDR2 sequences are SGHAT and FQNNGV. DNA of the CDR3: TGTGCCAGCAGACATAGCGGCGCAAGCTCCTACGAGCAGTACTTC. This encodes CASRHSGASSYEQYF.

The chain joins TRBV28 to TRBJ2-5; 10 nucleotides align to TRBD2. The DNA end is a closer match to TRBJ2-7, so the J assignment may be wrong. Germline CDR1 and CDR2: MDHEN and SYDVKM. The CDR3 contains 14 residues. The CDR3 coding sequence is TGTGCCTCGACTAGCGGGTCATATACCTACGAGCAGTACTTC. It is translated as CASTSGSYTYEQYF.

CDR3 protein: CASSAWGQLQETQYF. CDR3 sequence (DNA): TGTGCCAGCAGCGCCTGGGGACAGCTCCAAGAGACCCAGTACTTC. The chain carries TRBV7-8 and TRBJ2-5; 7 bases fit TRBD1. The V segment lost 5 bases and the J segment 1 base; nucleotides outside the gene matches: 7. Germline loops: CDR1 SGHVS, CDR2 FQNEAQ. The CDR3 loop spans 15 amino acids.